Below are 21 T cell receptor beta chains sequenced from a single sample in a study of spatial heterogeneity in lung cancer. Time point denoted: sample taken at primary tumor resection. These receptors' targets are unknown. TCRdb reprocessed the 5' RACE reads via MiXCR and lists one record per CDR3 protein. The table records 9,000 or so distinct CDR3 sequences, about 2.7% of them present only once. Study outcomes and limitations: The number of expanded tumor alpha and beta chains correlated with mutation number.

This sample comprised lung tumor tissue, obtained at surgery. These receptors were collected from a male donor with early-stage non-small cell lung cancer.

By share, this clonotype counts as medium-sized (0.01 to 0.1%). The genes are TRBV7-2 and TRBJ2-3; 9 nucleotides agree with TRBD1. From germline, CDR1 is SGHTA and CDR2 FQGNSA. V dropped 2 bases and J dropped 5; count of bases not matched to a gene: 14. This CDR3 region has 18 residues. CDR3 residues: CASSLSPPRTGAGDTQYF. CDR3 DNA: TGTGCCAGCAGCTTATCTCCCCCTCGGACAGGGGCCGGAGATACGCAGTATTTT.

In this sample, this clonotype turned up many times. V gene TRBV3-1 combines with J gene TRBJ2-3, with D tentatively TRBD1 (5 bases). The germline V gene encodes CDR1 LGHDT and CDR2 YNNKEL (reference sequence). Trimming shortened V by 2 bases and J by 4 bases, and 13 bases separated the two germline ends. CDR3 length equals 15 residues. The CDR3 region is CASSQSGHPSDTQYF. Here the CDR3 DNA reads TGTGCCAGCAGCCAAAGTGGACACCCGTCAGATACGCAGTATTTT.

The sample holds many counts of this clonotype. This chain uses TRBV6-5 with TRBJ2-6; D gene unclear. CDR3 length: 14 amino acids. V was clipped by 4 bases and J by 2 bases, with 6 bases between them. Germline V lookup: CDR1 MNHEY, CDR2 SVGAGI. In DNA form, the CDR3 reads TGTGCCAGCAGTTTGGGTACTGGGGCCAACGTCCTGACTTTC. Translating it yields CASSLGTGANVLTF.

This clonotype occurred many times. V is TRBV12-3 or TRBV12-4 and J is TRBJ2-3; TRBD2 aligns across 10 bases. V was pared by 5 bases and J by 2 bases, with 4 bases of the junction left unmatched. This CDR3 comprises 15 residues. CDR3 coding DNA: TGTGCCAGCAGTCGGACTAGCGGATTCACAGATACGCAGTATTTT. Amino acids: CASSRTSGFTDTQYF.

This clonotype has at least ten counts. This rearrangement joins TRBV5-1 to TRBJ1-5, with 8 bases matching TRBD1. The CDR3 is made up of 15 amino acids. The V gene end was trimmed by 0 bases and the J gene end by 2 bases; junction bases not matched to a gene: 1. Germline V gene sequence: CDR1 SGHRS, CDR2 YFSETQ. The CDR3 DNA is TGCGCCAGCAGCTTGGCGGGACAGGGCAATCAGCCCCAGCATTTT. Translation: CASSLAGQGNQPQHF.

Sample share makes this clonotype medium-sized. The chain combines TRBV7-2 with TRBJ2-7, with D perhaps matching TRBD1 (5 bases). The CDR3 extends over 15 amino acids. Trimming stripped 1 base from V and 2 bases from J, with 12 bases between. The germline V gene has CDR1 SGHTA and CDR2 FQGNSA. CDR3 protein: CASSLGGVFPYEQYF. CDR3 DNA sequence: TGTGCCAGCAGCTTAGGGGGCGTATTTCCCTACGAGCAGTACTTC.

This clonotype was seen at least ten times. The chain recombines TRBV7-2 with TRBJ2-3; 10 nucleotides match TRBD1. CDR3 size: 16 residues. Germline assignment: CDR1 SGHTA and CDR2 FQGNSA. V trimming: 2 bases; J trimming: 3 bases; junction bases outside the gene matches: 5. CDR3 coding DNA: TGTGCCAGCAGCTTATGGGGGGACAGGGGTACAGATACGCAGTATTTT. It specifies CASSLWGDRGTDTQYF. The whole variable domain, filled in from reference TRBV7-2 and TRBJ2-3, reads GAGVSQSPSNKVTEKGKDVELRCDPISGHTALYWYRQSLGQGLEFLIYFQGNSAPDKSGLPSDRFSAERTGGSVSTLTIQRTQQEDSAVYLCASSLWGDRGTDTQYFGPGTRLTVL.

There are many counts of this clonotype. J is TRBJ1-1 and V is TRBV12-3 or TRBV12-4, with TRBD1 identical over 11 bases. There are 17 residues in the CDR3. V lost 1 base, J lost 3 bases, and 7 bases stayed unmatched. CDR3 protein: CASSLGGTGGTHTEAFF. The CDR3 DNA sequence: TGTGCCAGCAGTTTAGGAGGGACAGGGGGGACGCACACTGAAGCTTTCTTT.

This clonotype was counted ten times or more. Here the CDR3 reads CASSEGSSPTGELFF. Written as DNA, the CDR3 is TGTGCCAGCAGTGAAGGGTCTAGTCCCACCGGGGAGCTGTTTTTT. This sequence joins TRBV2 and TRBJ2-2; D gene ambiguous. Germline V gives CDR1 SNHLY, CDR2 FYNNEI. The germline V and J ends were trimmed by 1 base and 4 bases, with 10 bases remaining between them. The CDR3 is made up of 15 amino acids.

At least ten counts were recorded for this clonotype. The J gene is TRBJ2-1, the V gene TRBV3-1; 7 bases are a match to TRBD1. J was trimmed by 12 bases and V by 3 bases; bases with no gene match: 5. CDR3 length equals 12 residues. In germline, CDR1 is LGHDT, CDR2 YNNKEL (reference sequence). The CDR3 nucleotides read TGTGCCAGCAGCCACCGTACAGGGGCGCAGTTCTTC. The encoded protein is CASSHRTGAQFF.

The chain recombines TRBV20-1 with TRBJ1-5; 11 nucleotides match TRBD1. The J segment lost 6 bases and the V segment lost 3 bases, leaving 7 bases of the junction unmatched. The V gene's germline CDR1 is DFQATT and CDR2 SNEGSKA (reference sequence). The CDR3 contains 15 residues. CDR3 in DNA: TGCAGTGCTAGGAGGACAGGGGGCGACGGTCAGCCCCAGCATTTT. Translated: CSARRTGGDGQPQHF.

This clonotype has ten or more counts. The chain combines TRBV6-5 with TRBJ1-1, with a weak D call TRBD1 (6 bases). The V end lost 0 bases, the J end lost 2 bases, and 13 bases lay between the germline ends. The germline gives CDR1 MNHEY, CDR2 SVGAGI. The CDR3 is 16 amino acids. This chain's CDR3 is CASSYSRGRSNTEAFF. The CDR3, as DNA: TGTGCCAGCAGTTACTCCCGGGGGCGCAGCAACACTGAAGCTTTCTTT.

This clonotype has at least ten counts. The chain carries TRBV5-1 and TRBJ2-2; D is possibly TRBD1 or TRBD2 (5 bases each). CDR1 SGHRS and CDR2 YFSETQ come from the germline V gene. The V end lost 1 base, the J end lost 6 bases, and 16 bases lay between the germline ends. The CDR3 has 16 amino acids. CDR3 sequence: CASSLRRGATSGELFF. Written as DNA, the CDR3 is TGCGCCAGCAGCTTGCGACGGGGCGCGACGTCCGGGGAGCTGTTTTTT.

This clonotype was observed at least ten times. The gene calls are TRBV2 and TRBJ2-5; 8 bases fit TRBD2. This CDR3 is 16 amino acids long. Germline V CDR1 and CDR2: SNHLY, FYNNEI. The J segment lost 0 bases and the V segment lost 7 bases, leaving 10 bases of the junction unmatched. CDR3 region: CASNPGWRGDQETQYF. The CDR3 DNA is TGTGCCAGCAATCCGGGCTGGCGGGGGGACCAAGAGACCCAGTACTTC.

The chain carries TRBV6-5 and TRBJ2-7, with D maybe TRBD1 (6 bases). Looked up from germline, CDR1 is MNHEY and CDR2 is SVGAGI. Between the trimmed V and J ends, which lost 8 bases and 0 bases, there was a span of 20 bases. CDR3 length: 16 residues. The CDR3 protein is CASRYDGAGASYEQYF. For the CDR3, the DNA is TGTGCCAGCCGATACGACGGCGCAGGGGCCTCCTACGAGCAGTACTTC.

This clonotype was seen repeatedly, ten times or more. The V call is TRBV29-1, the J call TRBJ1-1, with 9 bases aligning to TRBD1. This CDR3 comprises 15 residues. Germline V gene sequence: CDR1 SQVTM, CDR2 ANQGSEA. The V gene end was trimmed by 4 bases and the J gene end by 7 bases; junction bases not matched to a gene: 13. The CDR3 here is CSVAPGTGRNGEAFF. The CDR3 DNA sequence: TGCAGCGTTGCACCCGGGACAGGGAGGAATGGTGAAGCTTTCTTT.

This clonotype was detected many times. The V gene is TRBV2, the J gene TRBJ2-5, with TRBD1 as a possible D gene (6 bases). V lost 6 bases and J 4 bases, leaving 12 bases between the germline ends. The CDR3 spans 13 residues. Looked up from germline, CDR1 is SNHLY and CDR2 is FYNNEI. The CDR3 loop is CASRSGAPETQYF. As DNA, the CDR3 is TGTGCCAGCAGGTCAGGGGCACCAGAGACCCAGTACTTC. The whole variable domain, filled in from reference TRBV2 and TRBJ2-5, reads EPEVTQTPSHQVTQMGQEVILRCVPISNHLYFYWYRQILGQKVEFLVSFYNNEISEKSEIFDDQFSVERPDGSNFTLKIRSTKLEDSAMYFCASRSGAPETQYFGPGTRLLVL.

This clonotype was found many times. The chain recombines TRBV4-3 with TRBJ2-5, with D possibly matching TRBD1 (5 bases). The germline V gene has CDR1 LGHNA and CDR2 YSLEER. The CDR3 loop spans 14 amino acids. Trimming took 0 bases from V and 2 from J, leaving 7 bases between them. CDR3 nucleotides: TGCGCCAGCAGCCAAGATTACAGGCAAGAGACCCAGTACTTC. Residues: CASSQDYRQETQYF.

This clonotype is deemed medium-sized (0.01 to 0.1%). V is TRBV12-3 or TRBV12-4 and J is TRBJ1-3; D unresolved. Trimming removed 2 bases at V and 1 base at J, with 6 bases between. CDR3 size: 14 residues. CDR3: CASSLHGSGNTIYF. The DNA for the CDR3 is TGTGCCAGCAGTTTACATGGGTCTGGAAACACCATATATTTT.

This clonotype came up many times. This chain uses TRBV5-1 with TRBJ1-6, with TRBD1 matching over 8 bases. The CDR3 is 14 amino acids. V lost 5 bases to trimming and J lost 8 bases; unmatched junction nucleotides: 6. Germline CDR1 and CDR2: SGHRS and YFSETQ. The CDR3 loop reads CASRFGQGDSPLHF. The CDR3 DNA reads TGCGCCAGCAGATTCGGACAGGGAGATTCACCCCTCCACTTT.

This clonotype is judged medium-sized (0.01 to 0.1%). This chain links TRBV18 with TRBJ1-2; 7 nucleotides agree with TRBD1. Germline V gene data show CDR1 as KGHSH and CDR2 as LQKENI. The CDR3 runs 16 residues. Trimming removed 2 bases from V and 2 bases from J; junction bases left unmatched: 8. DNA of the CDR3: TGTGCCAGCTCACCAAAGGACGACAGGGAGAACTATGGCTACACCTTC. Residues: CASSPKDDRENYGYTF.